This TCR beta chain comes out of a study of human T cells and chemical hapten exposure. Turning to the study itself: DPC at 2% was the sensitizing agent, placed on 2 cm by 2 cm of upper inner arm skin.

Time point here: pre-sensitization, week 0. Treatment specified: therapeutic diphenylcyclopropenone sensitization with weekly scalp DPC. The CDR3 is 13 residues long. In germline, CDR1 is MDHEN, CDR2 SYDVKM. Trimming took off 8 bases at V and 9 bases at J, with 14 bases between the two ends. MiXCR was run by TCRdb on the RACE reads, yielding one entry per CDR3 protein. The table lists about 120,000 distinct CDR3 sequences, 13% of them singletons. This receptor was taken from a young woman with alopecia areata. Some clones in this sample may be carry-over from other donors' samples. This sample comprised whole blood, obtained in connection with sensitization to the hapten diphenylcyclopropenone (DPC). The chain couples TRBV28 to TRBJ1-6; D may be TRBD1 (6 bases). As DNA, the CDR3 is TGTGCCAGCGGGGGCAGGGAGGCTTCACCCCTCCACTTT. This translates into CASGGREASPLHF.